The TCR beta chain under discussion was sequenced for a study of blood T cell repertoires in COVID-19. Overall study context: T cells, B-cell-depleted T cells, or PBMCs provided the cDNA or gDNA that served as material.

How the authors handled the data: The assay estimated nucleated cells by amplifying reference gene primers. Clones were sequenced by immunoSEQ multiplex PCR, and TCRdb holds only the in-frame ones, with some missing. That table supplies the V and J calls and clone size; D and trimming were determined from the DNA. The table includes 250,000 to 300,000 clones, approximately 88% detected once. Trimming pared 1 base from V and 4 bases from J, leaving 13 bases between. This CDR3 comprises 15 residues. Germline CDR1 and CDR2: LGHDT and YNNKEL (reference sequence). In Seattle, patients joined the study during active infection and were tracked longitudinally. This clone showed up just a few times.

The chain couples TRBV3-1 (or the pseudogene TRBV3-2) to TRBJ1-2, with D perhaps matching TRBD1 (6 bases). The source is a woman in her sixties or seventies with COVID-19, enrolled during active disease. The sample comprised peripheral blood. Written as DNA, the CDR3 is TGTGCCAGCAGCCAAGGAACAGGGCGTCCCTATGGCTACACCTTC. It specifies CASSQGTGRPYGYTF.